Presented here are 31 T cell receptor beta chains from one specimen sequenced in a study of Ad26.COV2.S vaccination and SARS-CoV-2 variants. Sequencing was performed with immunoSEQ multiplex PCR; in TCRdb, only in-frame clones are kept and a portion is missing. The sample records fewer than 600,000 clones, about nine tenths being singletons. Noted treatment: 15 to 20 received Ad26.COV2.S at low or high dose, single or two shots; a few received placebo; per-sample allocation not given. At day 63 after the first vaccine or placebo injection, samples were drawn. The sequencing used peripheral blood, collected in a trial of Ad26.COV2.S vaccine versus placebo. The receptors come from a person between 18 and 65 years old who received the Ad26.COV2.S COVID-19 vaccine or a placebo.

This chain joins TRBV6-5 and TRBJ2-7, with D possibly TRBD1 on 5 matching bases. Germline lookup yields CDR1 MNHEY and CDR2 SVGAGI. CDR3 size: 16 residues. V lost 0 bases and J 2 bases, leaving 14 bases between the germline ends. The CDR3: CASSYSIRTFTYEQYF. The CDR3 bases are TGTGCCAGCAGTTACTCCATCCGGACATTTACCTACGAGCAGTACTTC.

The CDR3 DNA reads TGCGCCAGCAGCTTGGGGACTAGCGGGACTAGGGAGCAGTTCTTC. This codes for CASSLGTSGTREQFF. V is TRBV5-1 and J is TRBJ2-1, with 12 bases aligning to TRBD2. V was clipped by 0 bases and J by 10 bases; unmatched bases: 5. Per germline, CDR1 SGHRS and CDR2 YFSETQ. The CDR3 is 15 amino acids.

The V gene is TRBV7-9, the J gene TRBJ2-2, with D unclear. Germline V gives CDR1 SEHNR, CDR2 FQNEAQ (reference sequence). Trimming removed 3 bases from V and 5 bases from J, with 7 bases in between. CDR3 length: 13 amino acids. CDR3 residues: CASSLKITGELFF. The CDR3 DNA is TGTGCCAGCAGCTTGAAGATTACCGGGGAGCTGTTTTTT.

The CDR3 loop is CAISETDSNQPQHF. The CDR3 DNA is TGTGCCATCAGTGAGACAGATAGCAATCAGCCCCAGCATTTT. This chain joins TRBV10-3 and TRBJ1-5; the D is unclear. Trimming cost V 2 bases and J 0 bases, with 5 bases left between them. Germline V gene data show CDR1 as ENHRY and CDR2 as SYGVKD. This CDR3 has 14 residues.

This clone occurred once. The genes are TRBV5-5 and TRBJ2-5, with no clear D. Germline CDR1 SGHKS, CDR2 YYEKEE (reference sequence). Trimming left V 4 bases short and J 5 bases short, with 21 bases between. The CDR3 covers 16 residues. CDR3 sequence (DNA): TGTGCCAGCAGCCCGGTTGCCGGGTCCCCCGCGGAGACCCAGTACTTC. It is translated as CASSPVAGSPAETQYF.

This clone was seen just once. The chain recombines TRBV9 with TRBJ2-7; 7 bases map to TRBD2. V gave up 2 bases and J gave up 5 bases; unmatched junction bases: 7. Per the germline V gene, CDR1 is SGDLS and CDR2 is YYNGEE. The CDR3 length is 14 residues. The CDR3 sequence is CASSVRGEGDEQYF. Written as DNA, the CDR3 is TGTGCCAGCAGCGTTAGAGGGGAGGGAGACGAGCAGTACTTC.

J is TRBJ2-7 and V is TRBV9; TRBD2 matches at 8 bases. The trim removed 0 bases at V and 5 bases at J, leaving 4 bases unmatched. The germline gives CDR1 SGDLS, CDR2 YYNGEE. CDR3 length equals 14 residues. In DNA form, the CDR3 reads TGTGCCAGCAGCGTAGGAGGGACTAGTGACGAGCAGTACTTC. It yields the protein CASSVGGTSDEQYF.

This CDR3 reads CASSPGQANTEAFF. CDR3 DNA: TGTGCCAGCTCACCGGGACAGGCGAACACTGAAGCTTTCTTT. The chain is built from TRBV18 and TRBJ1-1, with 8 nucleotides matching TRBD1. J was trimmed by 1 base and V by 3 bases; bases with no gene match: 1. The CDR3 length is 14 residues. CDR1 and CDR2 from the germline V gene are KGHSH and LQKENI.

J is TRBJ2-3 and V is TRBV5-1, with D unclear. The CDR3 length is 14 residues. In germline, CDR1 is SGHRS, CDR2 YFSETQ. Trimming shortened V by 1 base and J by 3 bases, and 9 bases separated the two germline ends. The DNA for the CDR3 is TGCGCCAGCAGCTTGCAATCGGAAACAGATACGCAGTATTTT. Translated, it gives CASSLQSETDTQYF.

This chain connects TRBV14 to TRBJ2-2, with 8 nucleotides matching TRBD2. Germline-derived CDR1 and CDR2 are SGHDN and FVKESK. The V and J ends lost 1 base and 6 bases, in that order; junction bases with no gene match: 4. The CDR3 covers 15 residues. The CDR3 is CASSQVPGGPGELFF. The CDR3 DNA follows: TGTGCCAGCAGCCAAGTGCCGGGGGGGCCCGGGGAGCTGTTTTTT. Supplemented by reference TRBV14 and TRBJ2-2, the full variable domain reads EAGVTQFPSHSVIEKGQTVTLRCDPISGHDNLYWYRRVMGKEIKFLLHFVKESKQDESGMPNNRFLAERTGGTYSTLKVQPAELEDSGVYFCASSQVPGGPGELFFGEGSRLTVL.

The V and J genes are TRBV4-1 and TRBJ2-2, with 7 bases identical to TRBD2. The V gene end was trimmed by 6 bases and the J gene end by 3 bases; junction bases not matched to a gene: 10. The CDR3 runs 16 residues. Germline CDR1 reads MGHRA; CDR2 reads YSYEKL. The CDR3 sequence is CASRSWEGRDTGELFF. CDR3 DNA sequence: TGCGCCAGCAGAAGTTGGGAGGGGAGGGACACCGGGGAGCTGTTTTTT.

The chain uses TRBV7-6 and TRBJ2-5; 8 positions match TRBD2. This CDR3 comprises 16 residues. Germline V gene data show CDR1 as SGHVS and CDR2 as FNYEAQ. The V and J ends lost 3 bases and 5 bases, in that order; junction bases with no gene match: 11. The CDR3 here is CASSFPGLVGGETQYF. CDR3 DNA sequence: TGTGCCAGCAGCTTCCCGGGACTAGTGGGCGGGGAGACCCAGTACTTC. Drawing the rest from reference TRBV7-6 and TRBJ2-5, the complete variable domain is GAGVSQSPRYKVTKRGQDVALRCDPISGHVSLYWYRQALGQGPEFLTYFNYEAQQDKSGLPNDRFSAERPEGSISTLTIQRTEQRDSAMYRCASSFPGLVGGETQYFGPGTRLLVL.

This sequence joins TRBV28 and TRBJ2-1; no definite D call. V was trimmed by 2 bases and J by 10 bases, leaving 9 bases between them. Looked up from germline, CDR1 is MDHEN and CDR2 is SYDVKM. The CDR3 is 12 amino acids. The CDR3 DNA follows: TGTGCCAGCAGTTTAGCCCCGAGGGAGCAGTTCTTC. It is translated as CASSLAPREQFF.

The V gene is TRBV15, the J gene TRBJ1-1; weak D call: TRBD1 (5 bases). V lost 1 base and J lost 1, with 10 bases in between. Germline V gene data show CDR1 as LNHNV and CDR2 as YYDKDF (reference sequence). The CDR3 covers 15 residues. The CDR3 loop reads CATSRGGRENTEAFF. CDR3 DNA: TGTGCCACCAGCAGAGGGGGACGGGAGAACACTGAAGCTTTCTTT.

This clone was seen a single time. The V and J genes are TRBV13 and TRBJ1-2; D uncertain. Germline-derived CDR1 and CDR2 are PRHDT and FYEKMQ (reference sequence). Deletions cut 6 bases from V and 4 bases from J, with 12 bases between. The CDR3 consists of 13 residues. This CDR3 reads CASRKTEGYGYTF. CDR3 DNA: TGTGCCAGCAGGAAGACTGAAGGCTATGGCTACACCTTC.

V gene TRBV20-1 combines with J gene TRBJ2-5; D uncertain. This CDR3 has 11 residues. From germline, CDR1 is DFQATT and CDR2 SNEGSKA (reference sequence). The germline V and J ends were trimmed by 6 bases and 5 bases, with 10 bases remaining between them. The CDR3 reads CSAVIRETQYF. CDR3 coding DNA: TGCAGTGCCGTAATCCGGGAGACCCAGTACTTC.

The rearrangement uses TRBV5-6 and TRBJ2-3; 7 bases match TRBD1. Per germline, CDR1 SGHDT and CDR2 YYEEEE. This CDR3 contains 15 residues. The V segment lost 4 bases and the J segment 0 bases; nucleotides outside the gene matches: 5. Here the CDR3 DNA reads TGTGCCAGCAGCCGGTGGGACAGCAGCACAGATACGCAGTATTTT. Its protein product is CASSRWDSSTDTQYF. Full variable domain (remainder filled in from reference TRBV5-6 and TRBJ2-3): DAGVTQSPTHLIKTRGQQVTLRCSPKSGHDTVSWYQQALGQGPQFIFQYYEEEERQRGNFPDRFSGHQFPNYSSELNVNALLLGDSALYLCASSRWDSSTDTQYFGPGTRLTVL.

DNA of the CDR3: TGTGCCAGCTCACCCCCCGGTGTGCGGGGGGGGGAAAATACGCAGTATTTT. Its protein product is CASSPPGVRGGENTQYF. This sequence joins TRBV18 and TRBJ2-3, with 9 bases matching TRBD2. CDR1 KGHSH and CDR2 LQKENI come from the germline V gene. CDR3 size: 17 residues. V shed 3 bases, J shed 7 bases, and the junction held 14 bases outside the gene matches.

This rearrangement joins TRBV18 to TRBJ2-5; TRBD2 matches 8 bases. V gave up 4 bases and J gave up 1 base; unmatched junction bases: 5. This CDR3 contains 15 residues. Germline values: CDR1 KGHSH, CDR2 LQKENI. CDR3 nucleotides: TGTGCCAGCTCACACGCCGGGAGGGGCCAAGAGACCCAGTACTTC. Translating gives CASSHAGRGQETQYF.

This clone was seen once. The chain couples TRBV7-9 to TRBJ2-1; 12 bases match TRBD2. The J segment lost 2 bases and the V segment lost 5 bases, leaving 4 bases of the junction unmatched. From germline, CDR1 is SEHNR and CDR2 FQNEAQ (reference sequence). The CDR3 covers 16 residues. The CDR3 DNA is TGTGCCAGCAGCCCTAGCGGGAGGGCCACCTACAATGAGCAGTTCTTC. Encoded protein: CASSPSGRATYNEQFF.

The chain links TRBV25-1 to TRBJ1-1; no firm D call. V lost 4 bases and J 1 base, leaving 7 bases between the germline ends. The CDR3 contains 13 residues. Germline V lookup: CDR1 MGHDK, CDR2 SYGVNS. The CDR3 loop reads CASSGSPNTEAFF. In nucleotides, the CDR3 is TGTGCCAGCAGTGGCAGCCCGAACACTGAAGCTTTCTTT.

The genes are TRBV12-3 or TRBV12-4 and TRBJ1-2, with D hard to call. The CDR3 extends over 13 amino acids. V was pared by 7 bases and J by 4 bases, with 13 bases between. As DNA, the CDR3 is TGTGCCAGCACCCGGACGGCTCGCTATGGCTACACCTTC. Amino acid sequence: CASTRTARYGYTF.

The V and J genes are TRBV28 and TRBJ2-2; D is unclear. V lost 4 bases to trimming and J lost 6 bases, with 15 bases between them. Germline loops: CDR1 MDHEN, CDR2 SYDVKM. The CDR3 runs to 15 residues. The CDR3 sequence: CASSSPGGGAGELFF. CDR3 bases: TGTGCCAGCAGTTCCCCAGGCGGTGGAGCCGGGGAGCTGTTTTTT. Full variable domain (remainder filled in from reference TRBV28 and TRBJ2-2): DVKVTQSSRYLVKRTGEKVFLECVQDMDHENMFWYRQDPGLGLRLIYFSYDVKMKEKGDIPEGYSVSREKKERFSLILESASTNQTSMYLCASSSPGGGAGELFFGEGSRLTVL.

The chain recombines TRBV10-3 with TRBJ1-2; 10 bases map to TRBD1. Trimming at V came to 0 bases and at J to 8 bases, leaving 15 bases not matched to a gene. There are 18 residues in the CDR3. CDR1 and CDR2 from the germline V gene are ENHRY and SYGVKD. The CDR3 DNA follows: TGTGCCATCAGTGAGTCGATTATTTCGACAGGGGGCGGTCGGGGCTACACCTTC. Encoded protein: CAISESIISTGGGRGYTF.

V is TRBV7-9 and J is TRBJ2-6; no clear D gene. V was cut by 5 bases and J by 4 bases, with 18 bases left in between. The CDR3 loop spans 17 amino acids. Germline assignment: CDR1 SEHNR and CDR2 FQNEAQ (reference sequence). Here the CDR3 reads CASSLYPLGRGANVLTF. CDR3 in DNA: TGTGCCAGCAGCCTATACCCCCTAGGGCGGGGGGCCAACGTCCTGACTTTC.

The chain is built from TRBV30 and TRBJ2-1; D may be TRBD2 (6 bases). The CDR3 totals 14 residues. Germline V lookup: CDR1 GTSNPN, CDR2 SVGIG (reference sequence). V lost 5 bases, J lost 6 bases, and 17 bases lay in between. The CDR3 DNA is TGTGCCTGGTTCCGCGGGGTTCAGTCCAATGAGCAGTTCTTC. It yields the protein CAWFRGVQSNEQFF.

This clone was counted a single time. CDR3 coding DNA: TGTGCCAGCAGCCCTATAGGGTCCACAGATACGCAGTATTTT. The encoded protein is CASSPIGSTDTQYF. The genes are TRBV11-3 and TRBJ2-3; no clear D gene. CDR1 is SGHNT, CDR2 YENEEA, per germline. The CDR3 sequence is 14 residues long. V was cut by 5 bases and J by 2 bases, with 11 bases left in between.

Note on this clone: Distinct nucleotide sequences in the sample also encode this CDR3. The chain joins TRBV27 to TRBJ1-1; D unresolved. Trimming removed 6 bases from V and 4 bases from J, with 12 bases in between. The CDR3 is 13 residues long. Per the germline V gene, CDR1 is MNHEY and CDR2 is SMNVEV (reference sequence). The CDR3 spells CASRSLGGTEAFF. Here the CDR3 DNA reads TGTGCCAGCAGGAGTTTGGGAGGCACTGAAGCTTTCTTT.

J is TRBJ1-5 and V is TRBV18; D perhaps matches TRBD1 (6 bases). The V gene lost 6 bases and the J gene lost 2 bases, with 11 bases spanning the gap. The germline V gene encodes CDR1 KGHSH and CDR2 LQKENI. CDR3 length equals 14 residues. For the CDR3, the DNA is TGTGCCAGCTCCCCGGACAGCGGCAATCAGCCCCAGCATTTT. This encodes CASSPDSGNQPQHF. The whole variable domain, remainder taken from reference TRBV18 and TRBJ1-5, is NAGVMQNPRHLVRRRGQEARLRCSPMKGHSHVYWYRQLPEEGLKFMVYLQKENIIDESGMPKERFSAEFPKEGPSILRIQQVVRGDSAAYFCASSPDSGNQPQHFGDGTRLSIL.

The chain has TRBV7-9 and TRBJ1-2; a possible D gene is TRBD1 (5 bases). The V end lost 1 base, the J end lost 4 bases, and 7 bases lay between the germline ends. The V gene's germline CDR1 is SEHNR and CDR2 FQNEAQ (reference sequence). The CDR3 loop spans 13 amino acids. Here the CDR3 reads CASSLGDFYGYTF. CDR3 DNA sequence: TGTGCCAGCAGCTTAGGGGACTTCTATGGCTACACCTTC.

The chain uses TRBV28 and TRBJ2-1; 7 bases are a match to TRBD2. CDR1 and CDR2 from the germline V gene are MDHEN and SYDVKM. The V and J ends lost 10 bases and 5 bases, in that order; junction bases with no gene match: 11. The CDR3 totals 14 residues. The CDR3 reads CATKDGGSHNEQFF. DNA for the CDR3: TGTGCCACTAAGGATGGCGGGAGCCACAATGAGCAGTTCTTC.